This TCR beta chain comes out of a study of blood T cell repertoires in COVID-19. Across the whole study: COVID-19 samples collected from the United States, Italy and Spain covered acute and convalescent phases. PBMCs, B-cell-depleted T cells, or T cells provided the cDNA or gDNA that made up the material.

CDR3 length equals 14 residues. V dropped 5 bases and J dropped 5; count of bases not matched to a gene: 6. CDR1 and CDR2 (germline): MNHEY, SVGAGI. Seattle-derived patients entered the study during active infection and were followed longitudinally. In its sample, this clone was seen a few times. Original data processing: Amplification of reference gene primers was used by the study to estimate nucleated cell counts. Sequencing was performed with immunoSEQ multiplex PCR; in TCRdb, only in-frame clones are kept and a portion is missing. V, J and clone size were drawn from that table, and D and trimming were deduced from the DNA. Of 300,000 to 400,000 clones in the sample, about 89% are singletons; the top ten hold about 6.3%.

The sample comprised peripheral blood. The gene calls are TRBV6-5 and TRBJ2-1, with 7 bases that match TRBD1. This clonotype was obtained from a woman between 45 and 60 years old with COVID-19, enrolled during active disease. Here the CDR3 DNA reads TGTGCCAGCAGTAACCGGGACAGAAACAATGAGCAGTTCTTC. It specifies CASSNRDRNNEQFF.